This T cell receptor beta chain was profiled in a study of cytomegalovirus exposure and HLA in healthy donors. Study results and limitations: The majority of TCR sequences were rare, yet some public TCRs appeared in many donors. Presence/absence analyses supposed approximately even sequencing depth among donors.

With regard to this clone: Its antigen remains unidentified.

V was cut by 5 bases and J by 4 bases, with 12 bases left in between. This CDR3 is built from 14 residues. Germline lookup yields CDR1 MRHNA and CDR2 SNTAGT. Primers included in the PCR were 60 Vbeta and 13 Jbeta primers. Under the authors' procedure: In a later analysis, the count reached some 83 million unique TCR beta chains, with about 10 million shared. Produced via immunoSEQ multiplex PCR; TCRdb's table is partial and in-frame only. The D gene and trimming were derived from the DNA, and the V and J assignments and clone size from that table. The sample consists of over 150,000 clones, around 75% of them appearing once.

The V and J genes are TRBV6-4 and TRBJ1-5; a possible D gene is TRBD1 (6 bases). Sample: PBMCs. This receptor was identified in a male donor in good health and CMV-seronegative. This CDR3 is CASSTGPGNQPQHF. CDR3 sequence (DNA): TGTGCCAGCAGTACAGGGCCGGGGAATCAGCCCCAGCATTTT.